These 14 T cell receptor beta chains share one sample of origin, sequenced in a study of regulatory T cells. Overall study findings and caveats: Hydrophobic residues at CDR3 positions 6 and 7 were enriched in conventional CD4+ T cells of CD3G-deficient patients.

Primers: 52 TRBV forward and 13 TRBJ reverse. Some clones are missing from TCRdb's copy, which holds only in-frame ones; the method was immunoSEQ multiplex PCR. Counted here are about 29,000 clones, 80% to 95% occurring once; the ten biggest clones make up less than 2%. These receptors' antigens are unknown. Sequenced input: conventional CD4+ T cells sorted from blood. These receptors originate from a person in their late teens or twenties with CD3G deficiency.

The chain links TRBV7-2 to TRBJ1-6; maybe TRBD1 (5 bases). V was pared by 5 bases and J by 13 bases, with 18 bases between. The CDR3 runs to 14 residues. CDR1 SGHTA and CDR2 FQGNSA come from the germline V gene. CDR3 in DNA: TGTGCCAGCAGCCATACCAGGGTTAGGCTCCCCCTCCACTTT. Residues: CASSHTRVRLPLHF.

The chain uses TRBV5-1 and TRBJ2-5, with 11 nucleotides matching TRBD2. The CDR3 has 16 residues. Germline CDR1 is SGHRS and CDR2 is YFSETQ. Trimming removed 2 bases from V and 2 bases from J; junction bases left unmatched: 5. This CDR3 reads CASSFSVAGGQETQYF. As DNA, the CDR3 is TGCGCCAGCAGCTTCAGCGTAGCGGGGGGGCAAGAGACCCAGTACTTC.

The chain is built from TRBV6-6 and TRBJ2-1; D is perhaps TRBD1 (6 bases). This CDR3 is built from 14 residues. CDR1 MNHNY and CDR2 SVGAGI come from the germline V gene (reference sequence). The V and J ends lost 6 bases and 4 bases respectively, with 13 bases between them. The CDR3 DNA reads TGTGCCAGCAGCCGGGACACCCTATACAATGAGCAGTTCTTC. Its protein is CASSRDTLYNEQFF.

The chain employs TRBV5-1 and TRBJ2-2, with 7 bases lining up with TRBD1. CDR1 is SGHRS and CDR2 is YFSETQ in the germline V gene. This CDR3 has 15 residues. J was trimmed by 3 bases and V by 3 bases; bases with no gene match: 5. DNA for the CDR3: TGCGCCAGCAGCTCGATACAGGGGTACACCGGGGAGCTGTTTTTT. It is translated as CASSSIQGYTGELFF.

This clone was recorded a few times. The same CDR3 also results from other DNA sequences found in this sample. The chain uses TRBV5-1 and TRBJ1-1; tentatively, D is TRBD1 (5 bases). CDR1 and CDR2 from the germline V gene are SGHRS and YFSETQ. V was shortened by 4 bases and J by 1 base, with 11 bases between the two germline ends. This CDR3 contains 14 residues. This CDR3 reads CASSRLGGNTEAFF. CDR3 nucleotide sequence: TGCGCCAGCAGCCGACTGGGGGGGAACACTGAAGCTTTCTTT.

The chain uses TRBV19 and TRBJ2-1; no clear D gene. Trimming took off 4 bases at V and 6 bases at J, with 10 bases between the two ends. This CDR3 is 13 amino acids long. The germline V gene encodes CDR1 LNHDA and CDR2 SQIVND (reference sequence). The CDR3 sequence is CASSTLYGNEQFF. The CDR3 DNA follows: TGTGCCAGTAGTACCCTCTATGGCAATGAGCAGTTCTTC. The full variable domain, with the rest looked up from reference TRBV19 and TRBJ2-1, is DGGITQSPKYLFRKEGQNVTLSCEQNLNHDAMYWYRQDPGQGLRLIYYSQIVNDFQKGDIAEGYSVSREKKESFPLTVTSAQKNPTAFYLCASSTLYGNEQFFGPGTRLTVL.

This chain uses TRBV27 with TRBJ2-2; 14 bases agree with TRBD2. This CDR3 comprises 20 residues. J lost 3 bases, V lost 7 bases, and 16 bases had no gene match. Germline V gives CDR1 MNHEY, CDR2 SMNVEV (reference sequence). The CDR3 DNA is TGTGCCAGCACCCCTGATACCGGGACTAGCGGGAGTCGGGACACCGGGGAGCTGTTTTTT. Protein sequence: CASTPDTGTSGSRDTGELFF.

The CDR3 DNA follows: TGTGCCAGCAGCTACGAAACCGGCCAGCCCTCTAGCACAGATACGCAGTATTTT. It is translated as CASSYETGQPSSTDTQYF. The chain uses TRBV13 and TRBJ2-3; the D is unclear. Looked up from germline, CDR1 is PRHDT and CDR2 is FYEKMQ (reference sequence). Trimming cost V 4 bases and J 0 bases, with 20 bases left between them. The CDR3 is 18 residues long.

V and J are TRBV11-1 and TRBJ2-1, with a tentative D call TRBD2 (6 bases). CDR1 and CDR2 from the germline V gene are SGHAT and FQDESV (reference sequence). This CDR3 contains 13 residues. V was shortened by 1 base and J by 10 bases, with 11 bases between the two germline ends. The CDR3 coding sequence is TGTGCCAGCAGCTTAGGGGGGGTGAGCGAGCAGTTCTTC. Translated: CASSLGGVSEQFF.

CDR3 nucleotides: TGTGCCAGCAGTTTCTTGGGGGTGCAGTACTTC. The encoded protein is CASSFLGVQYF. V and J are TRBV28 and TRBJ2-5; D might be TRBD1 or TRBD2, each matching 5 bases. CDR1 is MDHEN and CDR2 is SYDVKM in the germline V gene. This CDR3 region has 11 residues. Trimming cost V 3 bases and J 11 bases, with 10 bases left between them.

The rearrangement uses TRBV7-2 and TRBJ1-5, with 8 positions matching TRBD1. The V and J ends lost 2 bases and 3 bases, in that order; junction bases with no gene match: 9. Germline lookup yields CDR1 SGHTA and CDR2 FQGNSA. The length of the CDR3 is 17 residues. The CDR3, as DNA: TGTGCCAGCAGCTTAAATGGACAGGGACTACTCAATCAGCCCCAGCATTTT. This gives the protein CASSLNGQGLLNQPQHF.

This clone is a singleton in its sample. V usage is TRBV7-9 and J usage is TRBJ2-5; D unclear. Trimming took off 1 base at V and 6 bases at J, with 6 bases between the two ends. This CDR3 is 12 amino acids long. Germline lookup yields CDR1 SEHNR and CDR2 FQNEAQ (reference sequence). CDR3 in DNA: TGTGCCAGCAGCTTAGGACGCCAGACCCAGTACTTC. Protein: CASSLGRQTQYF.

The chain recombines TRBV29-1 with TRBJ2-5; D gene uncertain. CDR1 and CDR2 from the germline V gene are SQVTM and ANQGSEA. V dropped 7 bases and J dropped 5 bases, with 11 bases sitting between them. The CDR3 length is 11 residues. The CDR3 DNA reads TGCAGCGGAAGGCAGGTCGAGACCCAGTACTTC. This gives the protein CSGRQVETQYF.

The genes are TRBV18 and TRBJ2-7; D might be TRBD2 (5 bases). CDR3 length equals 14 residues. Germline lookup yields CDR1 KGHSH and CDR2 LQKENI. V was trimmed by 2 bases and J by 4 bases, leaving 12 bases between them. The chain's CDR3 is CASSPAAASYEQYF. The CDR3 bases are TGTGCCAGCTCACCAGCAGCGGCAAGTTACGAGCAGTACTTC.